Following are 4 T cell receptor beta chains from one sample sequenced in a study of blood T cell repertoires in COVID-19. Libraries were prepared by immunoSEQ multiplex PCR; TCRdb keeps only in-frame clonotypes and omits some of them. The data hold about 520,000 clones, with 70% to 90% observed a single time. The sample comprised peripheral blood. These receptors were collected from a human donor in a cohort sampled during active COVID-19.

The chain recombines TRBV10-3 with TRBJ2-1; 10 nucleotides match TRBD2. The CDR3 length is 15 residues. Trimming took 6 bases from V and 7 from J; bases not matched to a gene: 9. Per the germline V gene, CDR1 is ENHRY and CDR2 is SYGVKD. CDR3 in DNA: TGTGCCATCAGGGAACGACTAGCGGGCCCGAATGAGCAGTTCTTC. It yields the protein CAIRERLAGPNEQFF.

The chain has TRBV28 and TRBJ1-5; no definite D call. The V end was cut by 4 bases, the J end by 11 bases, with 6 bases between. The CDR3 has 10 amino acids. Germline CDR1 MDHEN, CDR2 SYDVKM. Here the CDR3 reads CASSSVAQHF. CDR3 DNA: TGTGCCAGCAGTTCCGTAGCCCAGCATTTT.

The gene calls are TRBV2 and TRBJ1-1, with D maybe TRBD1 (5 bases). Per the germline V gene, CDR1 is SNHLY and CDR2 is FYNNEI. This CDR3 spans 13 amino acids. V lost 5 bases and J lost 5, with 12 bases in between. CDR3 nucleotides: TGTGCCAGCAGTATTCAGGGTCGGACTGAAGCTTTCTTT. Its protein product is CASSIQGRTEAFF.

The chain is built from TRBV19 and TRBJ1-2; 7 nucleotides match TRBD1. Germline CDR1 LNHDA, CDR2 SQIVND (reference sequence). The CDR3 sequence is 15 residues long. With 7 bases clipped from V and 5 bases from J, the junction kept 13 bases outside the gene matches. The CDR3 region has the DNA TGTGCCAGTACCAACGAATGGCAGGGGGGATATGGCTACACCTTC. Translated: CASTNEWQGGYGYTF.